The 5 T cell receptor beta chains in this list originate from one sample, sequenced in a study of PD-1 blockade in classical Hodgkin lymphoma. Sequenced by immunoSEQ multiplex PCR; TCRdb stores in-frame clones only, minus some. The data hold tens of thousands of clones, with roughly three quarters observed a single time. As for time point: cycle 4 day 1 (C4D1), after five to seven weeks of nivolumab. Each patient relapsed following autologous stem cell transplantation, and prior brentuximab vedotin exposure differed. This sample comprised peripheral blood mononuclear cells (PBMCs), obtained before the fourth cycle of nivolumab. The origin of the receptors is a human donor with classical Hodgkin lymphoma.

The rearrangement joins TRBV18 to TRBJ2-2; D possibly corresponds to TRBD1 (6 bases). There are 15 residues in the CDR3. V dropped 6 bases and J dropped 2 bases, with 13 bases sitting between them. Germline V gene data show CDR1 as KGHSH and CDR2 as LQKENI. The CDR3 bases are TGTGCCAGCTCTACCGACAGGACTAACACCGGGGAGCTGTTTTTT. This gives the protein CASSTDRTNTGELFF. Using reference TRBV18 and TRBJ2-2 for the parts outside the CDR3, the full variable domain is NAGVMQNPRHLVRRRGQEARLRCSPMKGHSHVYWYRQLPEEGLKFMVYLQKENIIDESGMPKERFSAEFPKEGPSILRIQQVVRGDSAAYFCASSTDRTNTGELFFGEGSRLTVL.

In its sample, this clone was seen once. The chain recombines TRBV21-1 with TRBJ2-7; the table's D call, TRBD2, was not checked against the DNA. TRBV21-1 is designated a pseudogene. The CDR3 consists of 21 residues. CDR3 DNA sequence: TGTGCCAGCAGCAACTCGAAATACCCGGGACTAGCGGGGGGGCGATCCTACGAGCAGTACTTC. Protein: CASSNSKYPGLAGGRSYEQYF.

This clone was seen more than once but under ten times. The rearrangement uses TRBV4-1 and TRBJ1-3; 7 bases agree with TRBD1. Germline-derived CDR1 and CDR2 are MGHRA and YSYEKL. The CDR3 extends over 15 amino acids. With 4 bases clipped from V and 4 bases from J, the junction kept 7 bases outside the gene matches. DNA of the CDR3: TGCGCCAGCAGCCTCGTACAGGGGACCGGAAACACCATATATTTT. Encoded protein: CASSLVQGTGNTIYF.

The chain joins TRBV15 to TRBJ2-7, with D possibly being TRBD2 (6 bases). This CDR3 region has 13 residues. The V end lost 0 bases, the J end lost 5 bases, and 8 bases lay between the germline ends. Germline V gene data show CDR1 as LNHNV and CDR2 as YYDKDF (reference sequence). DNA of the CDR3: TGTGCCACCAGCAGAGACGGGGGTCACGAGCAGTACTTC. Translation gives CATSRDGGHEQYF.

The chain employs TRBV5-1 and TRBJ1-4, with TRBD1 matching over 8 bases. CDR3 length: 15 residues. Germline V lookup: CDR1 SGHRS, CDR2 YFSETQ. V lost 0 bases and J lost 8; bases outside the gene matches: 6. This chain's CDR3 is CASSLDGTGGEKLFF. CDR3 coding DNA: TGCGCCAGCAGCTTGGATGGGACAGGAGGAGAAAAACTGTTTTTT.